Shown below are 23 T cell receptor beta chains from a single sample sequenced in a study of blood T cells in healthy people across ages. Sample-barcoded 5' priming and a J-beta primer mix drove a second PCR of 7 to 11 cycles. TCRdb re-derived calls from the 5' RACE reads in MiXCR, one entry per CDR3 protein. The data contain about 760,000 distinct CDR3 sequences, around 25% of them singletons. These data were also filed under a second study, of T cells of mothers and their children.

Input material: blood. The receptors here all came from a boy between 5 and 17 years old in good health.

CDR3 loop: CASSREGPTEAFF. The CDR3 DNA reads as TGTGCCAGCAGTCGGGAAGGGCCCACTGAAGCTTTCTTT. The chain is built from TRBV6-6 and TRBJ1-1, with D unclear. The CDR3 has 13 amino acids. Germline loops: CDR1 MNHNY, CDR2 SVGAGI (reference sequence). V was cut by 5 bases and J by 4 bases, with 11 bases left in between.

This clonotype was seen a handful of times. The CDR3 region is CATSRDLPGQGRNEKLFF. The CDR3 nucleotides are TGTGCCACCAGCAGAGATCTCCCAGGACAGGGCAGAAATGAAAAACTGTTTTTT. The gene calls are TRBV15 and TRBJ1-4; TRBD1 agrees at 8 bases. The CDR3 extends over 18 amino acids. The ends lost 0 bases at V and 5 bases at J; junction bases unmatched: 11. Germline CDR1 and CDR2: LNHNV and YYDKDF (reference sequence).

Only a few counts were recorded for this clonotype. CDR3 residues: CASSEAGSTNEKLFF. The CDR3 DNA sequence: TGTGCCAGCAGTGAAGCGGGATCAACTAATGAAAAACTGTTTTTT. The chain couples TRBV6-1 to TRBJ1-4; no definite D call. CDR3 length: 15 residues. The V and J ends lost 0 bases and 0 bases respectively, with 5 bases between them. CDR1 MNHNS and CDR2 SASEGT come from the germline V gene.

V gene TRBV29-1 combines with J gene TRBJ2-7; D might be TRBD1 (6 bases). The ends were cut back, 7 bases at V and 5 bases at J, with 15 bases in the middle. The CDR3 has 12 residues. Germline V lookup: CDR1 SQVTM, CDR2 ANQGSEA. The CDR3 DNA follows: TGCAGCGGAGGACAGTCGCAGGACGAGCAGTACTTC. This encodes CSGGQSQDEQYF.

The chain combines TRBV5-1 with TRBJ1-6; 11 nucleotides line up with TRBD1. The germline CDR1 and CDR2 sequences are SGHRS and YFSETQ. Germline trimming cut 3 bases from V and 6 bases from J; bases unmatched to any gene: 2. The CDR3 is 15 residues long. The CDR3 here is CASSSGTGGNSPLHF. The CDR3 DNA follows: TGCGCCAGCAGCTCCGGGACAGGGGGTAATTCACCCCTCCACTTT.

The chain combines TRBV7-3 with TRBJ2-3, with TRBD2 matching over 8 bases. Looked up from germline, CDR1 is SGHTA and CDR2 is FQGTGA. The CDR3 is 16 amino acids. J gave up 0 bases and V 5 bases, and 7 bases lay outside the gene matches. The CDR3 DNA follows: TGTGCCAGCAGCACACTAGCGGAATCTAGCACAGATACGCAGTATTTT. Its translation is CASSTLAESSTDTQYF.

V usage is TRBV20-1 and J usage is TRBJ1-5; D call uncertain. This CDR3 contains 13 residues. The germline CDR1 and CDR2 sequences are DFQATT and SNEGSKA (reference sequence). Trimming removed 3 bases from V and 0 bases from J, with 6 bases in between. CDR3 sequence (DNA): TGCAGTGCTAGTGGATATAGCAATCAGCCCCAGCATTTT. Encoded protein: CSASGYSNQPQHF.

This clonotype was picked up a small number of times. The chain has TRBV11-2 and TRBJ1-1; D is possibly TRBD1 (5 bases). V lost 3 bases and J lost 5, with 13 bases in between. CDR3 length: 14 amino acids. Germline V gives CDR1 SGHAT, CDR2 FQNNGV. In nucleotides, the CDR3 is TGTGCCAGCAGCTTGAGTCAGGGTTGGACTGAAGCTTTCTTT. Translating gives CASSLSQGWTEAFF.

V gene TRBV11-2 combines with J gene TRBJ2-1, with TRBD1 as a possible D gene (6 bases). Germline V gene sequence: CDR1 SGHAT, CDR2 FQNNGV. This CDR3 region has 16 residues. Trimming shortened V by 1 base and J by 6 bases, and 16 bases separated the two germline ends. CDR3 protein: CASSLVHEGVSNEQFF. The CDR3 nucleotides read TGTGCCAGCAGCTTAGTTCATGAGGGGGTTTCCAATGAGCAGTTCTTC.

This clonotype was seen a handful of times. The CDR3 DNA sequence: TGTGCCATCAGTGACACGCTCTCCTACGAGCAGTACTTC. Amino acid sequence: CAISDTLSYEQYF. V usage is TRBV10-3 and J usage is TRBJ2-7; D gene ambiguous. The CDR3 extends over 13 amino acids. V was trimmed by 3 bases and J by 0 bases, leaving 6 bases between them. Germline lookup yields CDR1 ENHRY and CDR2 SYGVKD.

This clonotype was seen a handful of times. This sequence joins TRBV28 and TRBJ1-5, with 9 bases matching TRBD1. The V and J ends lost 1 base and 2 bases, in that order; junction bases with no gene match: 15. The V gene's germline CDR1 is MDHEN and CDR2 SYDVKM. This CDR3 spans 20 amino acids. The CDR3 region is CASSLSPRGTGKGGNQPQHF. The CDR3 nucleotides are TGTGCCAGCAGTTTATCGCCCCGCGGGACAGGGAAAGGAGGCAATCAGCCCCAGCATTTT.

This clonotype was observed a single time. The V call is TRBV7-9, the J call TRBJ2-3; 11 bases fit TRBD2. CDR1 SEHNR and CDR2 FQNEAQ come from the germline V gene (reference sequence). This CDR3 contains 19 residues. Trimming at V came to 4 bases and at J to 7 bases, leaving 19 bases not matched to a gene. The CDR3 DNA reads as TGTGCCAGCAGCTCCTCAAGATCGACTAGCGGGGAGAGAGTGAATACGCAGTATTTT. Translation: CASSSSRSTSGERVNTQYF.

The genes are TRBV27 and TRBJ2-5, with TRBD2 identical over 9 bases. Germline-derived CDR1 and CDR2 are MNHEY and SMNVEV (reference sequence). The V and J ends lost 5 bases and 5 bases, in that order; junction bases with no gene match: 9. CDR3 length: 15 amino acids. CDR3 in amino acids: CASSPSGTSRETQYF. In nucleotides, the CDR3 is TGTGCCAGCAGTCCATCCGGGACTAGCAGGGAGACCCAGTACTTC.

This rearrangement joins TRBV9 to TRBJ2-5; 8 nucleotides match TRBD2. Germline CDR1 and CDR2: SGDLS and YYNGEE. This CDR3 is built from 14 residues. The ends lost 5 bases at V and 2 bases at J; junction bases unmatched: 5. The CDR3 here is CASSEGTRQETQYF. The CDR3 region has the DNA TGTGCCAGCAGTGAGGGGACTAGACAAGAGACCCAGTACTTC.

Of note for this clonotype: The junction departs from germline at one end; a sequencing error may be responsible. The chain uses TRBV28 and TRBJ2-1, with D possibly being TRBD1 or TRBD2 (6 bases each). The CDR3 is made up of 12 amino acids. Germline V CDR1 and CDR2: MDHEN, SYDVKM. CDR3 protein: CASSPPGGGKYF. The DNA for the CDR3 is TGTGCCAGCAGCCCCCCCGGAGGGGGAAAGTACTTC. Supplemented by reference TRBV28 and TRBJ2-1, the full variable domain reads DVKVTQSSRYLVKRTGEKVFLECVQDMDHENMFWYRQDPGLGLRLIYFSYDVKMKEKGDIPEGYSVSREKKERFSLILESASTNQTSMYLCASSPPGGGKYFGPGTRLTVL.

This clonotype was seen a few times. The chain links TRBV2 to TRBJ1-2, with D unclear. The CDR3 loop spans 15 amino acids. Germline CDR1 is SNHLY and CDR2 is FYNNEI. V lost 5 bases, J lost 8 bases, and 21 bases lay in between. The CDR3 DNA sequence: TGTGCCAGCAGTACTACCGGGCCCAAAGTCGTCGGCTACACCTTC. Translating it yields CASSTTGPKVVGYTF.

As concerns this clonotype: An end of the junction differs from the germline gene, which may be a read error. The chain links TRBV14 to TRBJ2-2, with D tentatively TRBD1 (6 bases). Germline lookup yields CDR1 SGHDN and CDR2 FVKESK. This CDR3 has 15 amino acids. The CDR3: CASSQDSAGVGELFF. CDR3 coding DNA: TGTGCCAGCAGTCAAGATTCGGCAGGGGTCGGGGAGCTGTTTTTT. Drawing the rest from reference TRBV14 and TRBJ2-2, the complete variable domain is EAGVTQFPSHSVIEKGQTVTLRCDPISGHDNLYWYRRVMGKEIKFLLHFVKESKQDESGMPNNRFLAERTGGTYSTLKVQPAELEDSGVYFCASSQDSAGVGELFFGEGSRLTVL.

A few counts support this clonotype. This sequence joins TRBV20-1 and TRBJ1-5, with 7 bases aligning to TRBD1. This CDR3 is 14 amino acids long. Germline V lookup: CDR1 DFQATT, CDR2 SNEGSKA (reference sequence). Losses at the gene ends were 5 bases for V and 1 base for J; bases not matched to a gene: 5. CDR3 DNA sequence: TGCAGTGCTGCGACAGGGATAAGCAATCAGCCCCAGCATTTT. Protein: CSAATGISNQPQHF.

The chain joins TRBV7-9 to TRBJ2-3; either TRBD1 or TRBD2 may supply D (5 bases each). Looked up from germline, CDR1 is SEHNR and CDR2 is FQNEAQ (reference sequence). This CDR3 comprises 13 residues. Trimming took 5 bases from V and 5 from J, leaving 11 bases between them. CDR3 in amino acids: CASSEGRQDTQYF. DNA of the CDR3: TGTGCCAGCAGCGAGGGACGTCAAGATACGCAGTATTTT.

This rearrangement joins TRBV29-1 to TRBJ2-2, with 8 bases that match TRBD1. This CDR3 region has 14 residues. The V gene end was trimmed by 6 bases and the J gene end by 3 bases; junction bases not matched to a gene: 6. Germline CDR1 SQVTM, CDR2 ANQGSEA. The CDR3 region is CSVARGPDTGELFF. CDR3 in DNA: TGCAGCGTAGCCAGGGGGCCGGACACCGGGGAGCTGTTTTTT.

There are a few counts of this clonotype. The genes are TRBV4-2 and TRBJ1-4; D might be TRBD1 (6 bases). V was clipped by 3 bases and J by 1 base, with 18 bases between them. The germline V gene has CDR1 LGHNA and CDR2 YNFKEQ. The CDR3 extends over 18 amino acids. CDR3 protein: CASSHLTGHTVTNEKLFF. CDR3 in DNA: TGTGCCAGCAGCCACCTGACAGGCCACACTGTAACTAATGAAAAACTGTTTTTT.

The chain links TRBV7-6 to TRBJ1-5; 10 nucleotides line up with TRBD1. V shed 3 bases and J 6 bases; nucleotides not matched to a gene: 5. CDR3 length equals 15 residues. Germline values: CDR1 SGHVS, CDR2 FNYEAQ. CDR3 DNA sequence: TGTGCCAGCAGCTTGGGGACAGGGGAGGCTCAGCCCCAGCATTTT. Amino acids: CASSLGTGEAQPQHF.

Ten or more counts support this clonotype. The chain carries TRBV5-6 and TRBJ2-5; D may correspond to TRBD1 or TRBD2 (5 bases each). The DNA matches TRBJ2-7 better at its end, which makes the J call doubtful. This CDR3 region has 13 residues. Germline CDR1 and CDR2: SGHDT and YYEEEE. In DNA form, the CDR3 reads TGTGCCAGCAGCTTGTGGGGGTATGACGAGCAGTACTTC. Translation: CASSLWGYDEQYF.